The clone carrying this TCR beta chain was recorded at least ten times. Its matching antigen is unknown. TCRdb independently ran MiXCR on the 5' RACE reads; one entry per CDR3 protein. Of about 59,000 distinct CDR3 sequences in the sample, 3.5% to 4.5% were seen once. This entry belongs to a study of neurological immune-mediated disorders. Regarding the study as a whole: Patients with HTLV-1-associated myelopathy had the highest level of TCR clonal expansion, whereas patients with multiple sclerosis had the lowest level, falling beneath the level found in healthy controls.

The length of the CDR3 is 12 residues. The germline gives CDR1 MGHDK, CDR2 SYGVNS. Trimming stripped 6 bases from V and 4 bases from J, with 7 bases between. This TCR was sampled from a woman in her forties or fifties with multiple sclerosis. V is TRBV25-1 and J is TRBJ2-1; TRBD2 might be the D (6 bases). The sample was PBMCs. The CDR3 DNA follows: TGTGCCAGCAGCCGGGAGTACAATGAGCAGTTCTTC. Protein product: CASSREYNEQFF.